These 2 T cell receptor beta chains share one sample of origin, sequenced in a study of shared T cell receptors in the human thymus. The protocol was immunoSEQ multiplex PCR, while the TCRdb copy is restricted to in-frame clones and leaves out a portion. The table has approximately 490,000 clones, 70% to 80% seen once. This sample was shared with a second study, whose subject was human thymus T cells.

Material: thymocytes. These receptors were taken from a boy younger than two with a congenital heart defect.

V and J are TRBV18 and TRBJ2-2; D gene unclear. Germline values: CDR1 KGHSH, CDR2 LQKENI. Trimming took 8 bases from V and 6 from J, leaving 7 bases between them. CDR3 size: 11 residues. This chain's CDR3 is CASPAAGELFF. The CDR3 nucleotides are TGTGCCAGCCCCGCGGCCGGGGAGCTGTTTTTT.

This clone was detected only a few times. The chain recombines TRBV19 with TRBJ2-1; 10 nucleotides match TRBD2. Germline-derived CDR1 and CDR2 are LNHDA and SQIVND (reference sequence). V shed 9 bases and J 0 bases; nucleotides not matched to a gene: 14. The CDR3 spans 18 residues. The CDR3 nucleotides are TGTGCCAGCTCCTGGGGACTAGCGAGAGTACACTCCTACAATGAGCAGTTCTTC. This codes for CASSWGLARVHSYNEQFF.